This T cell receptor beta chain is drawn from a study of blood T cell repertoires in COVID-19. The CDR3 is 13 residues long. The germline CDR1 and CDR2 sequences are SGHTA and FQGTGA. The V end lost 5 bases, the J end lost 3 bases, and 10 bases lay between the germline ends. Here immunoSEQ multiplex PCR was the method, and the copy in TCRdb shows in-frame clones only, minus some. The profile shows around 230,000 clones, under 90% of them singletons. This sequence was found in a woman in her thirties or forties with active or convalescent COVID-19. Specimen: peripheral blood. The gene calls are TRBV7-3 and TRBJ1-1; D call uncertain. CDR3 DNA sequence: TGTGCCAGCAGCCCCGATTTAGACACTGAAGCTTTCTTT. Protein: CASSPDLDTEAFF.